The 9 T cell receptor beta chains below come from one sample, sequenced in a study of T cell responses to AZD1222 COVID-19 vaccine. Produced via immunoSEQ multiplex PCR; TCRdb's table is partial and in-frame only. The sample yields 95,000 to 150,000 clones, about 90% seen once. The specimen was peripheral blood, collected on day 0 of AZD1222 vaccination. All receptors come from an adult in good health.

The J gene is TRBJ2-1, the V gene TRBV9; D is uncertain. The germline CDR1 and CDR2 sequences are SGDLS and YYNGEE. The length of the CDR3 is 15 residues. The germline V and J ends were trimmed by 0 bases and 6 bases, with 13 bases remaining between them. The DNA of the CDR3 is TGTGCCAGCAGCGTAGTAGTAGGAACTTTCAATGAGCAGTTCTTC. Residues: CASSVVVGTFNEQFF.

A single count supports this clone. V is TRBV4-1 and J is TRBJ2-1; D gene unclear. Looked up from germline, CDR1 is MGHRA and CDR2 is YSYEKL. V gave up 4 bases and J gave up 5 bases, with 12 bases separating them. This CDR3 contains 14 residues. CDR3 sequence: CASSPEPAHNEQFF. The CDR3 coding sequence is TGCGCCAGCAGCCCTGAGCCAGCTCACAATGAGCAGTTCTTC.

CDR3 nucleotides: TGTGCCAGCAGCCAAGATGCTCCGGGATTGCGACGTGAAAAACTGTTTTTT. Protein: CASSQDAPGLRREKLFF. The chain links TRBV14 to TRBJ1-4; no reliable D call. Germline CDR1 reads SGHDN; CDR2 reads FVKESK. The V end lost 0 bases, the J end lost 7 bases, and 18 bases lay between the germline ends. The CDR3 contains 17 residues.

J is TRBJ1-2 and V is TRBV6-5, with no clear D. Germline values: CDR1 MNHEY, CDR2 SVGAGI. The CDR3 has 14 residues. Trimming removed 0 bases from V and 4 bases from J, with 9 bases in between. The CDR3 here is CASSYSPRTYGYTF. In DNA form, the CDR3 reads TGTGCCAGCAGTTACTCGCCGAGGACCTATGGCTACACCTTC.

The chain has TRBV6-5 and TRBJ1-6; no definite D call. Trimming stripped 9 bases from V and 4 bases from J, with 10 bases between. This CDR3 comprises 13 residues. CDR1 is MNHEY and CDR2 is SVGAGI in the germline V gene. As DNA, the CDR3 is TGTGCCAGTTCACATCTTTATAATTCACCCCTCCACTTT. Protein sequence: CASSHLYNSPLHF.

The sample holds one count of this clone. This chain uses TRBV3-1 (or the pseudogene TRBV3-2) with TRBJ1-3; no firm D call. The CDR3 is 14 residues long. Germline CDR1 LGHDT, CDR2 YNNKEL (reference sequence). Trimming removed 3 bases from V and 3 bases from J, with 9 bases in between. The chain's CDR3 is CASSQEAGGNTIYF. CDR3 sequence (DNA): TGTGCCAGCAGCCAGGAGGCGGGTGGAAACACCATATATTTT.

V usage is TRBV13 and J usage is TRBJ1-1, with unresolved D. Per germline, CDR1 PRHDT and CDR2 FYEKMQ (reference sequence). This CDR3 is built from 15 residues. Trimming cost V 1 base and J 3 bases, with 12 bases left between them. The CDR3 DNA reads TGTGCCAGCAGCTTAGCGGGGTCCCGGGACACTGAAGCTTTCTTT. Translation: CASSLAGSRDTEAFF.

The gene calls are TRBV10-2 and TRBJ1-1; perhaps TRBD1 as D (5 bases). V lost 3 bases, J lost 10 bases, and 9 bases lay in between. This CDR3 contains 11 residues. The germline V gene has CDR1 WSHSY and CDR2 SAAADI. In DNA, the CDR3 is TGCGCCAGCAGTGAAGGGGCTGCAGCTTTCTTT. Translating gives CASSEGAAAFF.

The V gene is TRBV12-5, the J gene TRBJ2-2; the match to TRBD1 covers 7 bases. J gave up 1 base and V 1 base, and 6 bases lay outside the gene matches. This CDR3 has 17 residues. Germline V gives CDR1 LGHNT, CDR2 FRNRAP. The CDR3 sequence: CASGLGTGALNTGELFF. As DNA, the CDR3 is TGTGCTAGTGGTTTGGGAACAGGGGCCCTGAACACCGGGGAGCTGTTTTTT. Full variable domain (outside the CDR3, taken from reference TRBV12-5 and TRBJ2-2): DARVTQTPRHKVTEMGQEVTMRCQPILGHNTVFWYRQTMMQGLELLAYFRNRAPLDDSGMPKDRFSAEMPDATLATLKIQPSEPRDSAVYFCASGLGTGALNTGELFFGEGSRLTVL.